This TCR beta chain was captured by sequencing in a study of OX40 agonist ivuxolimab in advanced cancers. The assay was immunoSEQ multiplex PCR, and TCRdb's table has in-frame clones only and misses some. The data hold approximately 19,000 clones, with about 86% observed a single time. This clone showed up just a few times. The germline V and J ends were trimmed by 7 bases and 4 bases, with 16 bases remaining between them. Germline loops: CDR1 LNHNV, CDR2 YYDKDF (reference sequence). The CDR3 has 14 amino acids. This chain uses TRBV15 with TRBJ2-5; D uncertain. The sequence derives from an adult with an advanced solid tumor such as melanoma, head and neck, liver or kidney cancer. Here the sequenced sample was CD4+ or CD8+ T cells sorted from blood, taken in a trial of the OX40 agonist ivuxolimab. The DNA for the CDR3 is TGTGCCACCAAGGACCGCCACCTTTCAGAGACCCAGTACTTC. It is translated as CATKDRHLSETQYF.